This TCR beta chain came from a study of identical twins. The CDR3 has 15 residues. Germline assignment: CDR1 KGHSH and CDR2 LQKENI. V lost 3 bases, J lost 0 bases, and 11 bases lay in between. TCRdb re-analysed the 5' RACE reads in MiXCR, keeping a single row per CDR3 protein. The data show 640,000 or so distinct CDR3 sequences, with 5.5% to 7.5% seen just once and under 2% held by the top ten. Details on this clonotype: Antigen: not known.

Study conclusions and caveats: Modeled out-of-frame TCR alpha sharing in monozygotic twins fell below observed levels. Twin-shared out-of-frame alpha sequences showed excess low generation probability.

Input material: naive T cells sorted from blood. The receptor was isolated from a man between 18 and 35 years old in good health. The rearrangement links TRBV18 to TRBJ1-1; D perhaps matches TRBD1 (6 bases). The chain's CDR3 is CASSPRTAVNTEAFF. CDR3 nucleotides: TGTGCCAGCTCACCCCGGACAGCCGTGAACACTGAAGCTTTCTTT.